This T cell receptor beta chain was sequenced during a study of prognosis after radiotherapy for stage I lung cancer. Overall study results and limits: Differences in TRBV and TRBJ gene usage were reportedly observed between patients with and without metastases.

Regarding this clonotype: The antigen is unknown.

Trimming cost V 2 bases and J 8 bases, with 10 bases left between them. Germline V lookup: CDR1 KGHSH, CDR2 LQKENI. The CDR3 totals 13 residues. Multiplex PCR, run in two rounds, amplified TCR beta CDR3 from genomic DNA. Amplification during the initial PCR round employed primers specific to each TRBV and TRBJ gene. Each CDR3 protein is one row after TCRdb ran MiXCR on the multiplex PCR reads. The data show more than 30,000 distinct CDR3 sequences, around 40% seen once. This chain joins TRBV18 and TRBJ2-1; D gene uncertain. This receptor was identified in a donor at least 50 years old with non-small cell lung cancer. Sequencing was performed on PBMCs, taken before or after stereotactic body radiation therapy (not recorded which). The CDR3 spells CASSPTVSDEQFF. The CDR3 DNA follows: TGTGCCAGCTCACCAACGGTAAGCGATGAGCAGTTCTTC. Full variable domain (remainder filled in from reference TRBV18 and TRBJ2-1): NAGVMQNPRHLVRRRGQEARLRCSPMKGHSHVYWYRQLPEEGLKFMVYLQKENIIDESGMPKERFSAEFPKEGPSILRIQQVVRGDSAAYFCASSPTVSDEQFFGPGTRLTVL.